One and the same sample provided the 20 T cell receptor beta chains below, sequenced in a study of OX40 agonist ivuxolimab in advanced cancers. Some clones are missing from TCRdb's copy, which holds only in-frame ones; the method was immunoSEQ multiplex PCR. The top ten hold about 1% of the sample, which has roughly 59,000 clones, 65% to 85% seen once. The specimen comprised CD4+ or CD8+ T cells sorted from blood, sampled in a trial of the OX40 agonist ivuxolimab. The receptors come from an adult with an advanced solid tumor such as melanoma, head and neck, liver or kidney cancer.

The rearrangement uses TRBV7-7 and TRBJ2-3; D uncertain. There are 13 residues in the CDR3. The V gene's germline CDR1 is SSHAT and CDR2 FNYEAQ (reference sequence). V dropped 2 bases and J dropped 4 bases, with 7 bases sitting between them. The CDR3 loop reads CASSLNPADTQYF. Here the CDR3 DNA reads TGTGCCAGCAGCTTAAACCCGGCAGATACGCAGTATTTT. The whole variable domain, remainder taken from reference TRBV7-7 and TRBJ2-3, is GAGVSQSPRYKVTKRGQDVTLRCDPISSHATLYWYQQALGQGPEFLTYFNYEAQPDKSGLPSDRFSAERPEGSISTLTIQRTEQRDSAMYRCASSLNPADTQYFGPGTRLTVL.

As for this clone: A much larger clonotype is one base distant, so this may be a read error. This CDR3 reads CASSPSYEQYF. Here the CDR3 DNA reads TGTGCCAGCAGCCCTTCCTACGAGCAGTACTTC. The chain employs TRBV11-2 and TRBJ2-7; D is uncertain. Germline V lookup: CDR1 SGHAT, CDR2 FQNNGV. V was cut by 5 bases and J by 1 base, with 3 bases left in between. The CDR3 is made up of 11 amino acids.

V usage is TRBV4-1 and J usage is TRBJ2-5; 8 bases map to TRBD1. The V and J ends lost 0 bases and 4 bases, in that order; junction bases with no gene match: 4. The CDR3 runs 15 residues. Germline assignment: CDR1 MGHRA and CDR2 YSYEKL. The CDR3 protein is CASSQDRGRLETQYF. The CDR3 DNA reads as TGCGCCAGCAGCCAAGACAGGGGGCGTTTAGAGACCCAGTACTTC.

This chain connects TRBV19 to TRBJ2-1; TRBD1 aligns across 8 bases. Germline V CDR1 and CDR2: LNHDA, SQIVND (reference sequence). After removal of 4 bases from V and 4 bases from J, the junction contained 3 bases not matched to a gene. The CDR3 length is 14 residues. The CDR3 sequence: CASSRTGSYNEQFF. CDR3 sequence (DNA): TGTGCCAGTAGTAGGACAGGGTCGTACAATGAGCAGTTCTTC. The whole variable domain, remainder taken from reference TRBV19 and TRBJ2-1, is DGGITQSPKYLFRKEGQNVTLSCEQNLNHDAMYWYRQDPGQGLRLIYYSQIVNDFQKGDIAEGYSVSREKKESFPLTVTSAQKNPTAFYLCASSRTGSYNEQFFGPGTRLTVL.

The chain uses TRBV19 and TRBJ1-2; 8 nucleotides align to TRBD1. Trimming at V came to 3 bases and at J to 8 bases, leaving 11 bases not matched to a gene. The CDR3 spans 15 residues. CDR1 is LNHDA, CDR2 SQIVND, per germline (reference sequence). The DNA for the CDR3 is TGTGCCAGTAGTATGTCGCCAGGGGGCAAGGAAGGCTACACCTTC. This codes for CASSMSPGGKEGYTF.

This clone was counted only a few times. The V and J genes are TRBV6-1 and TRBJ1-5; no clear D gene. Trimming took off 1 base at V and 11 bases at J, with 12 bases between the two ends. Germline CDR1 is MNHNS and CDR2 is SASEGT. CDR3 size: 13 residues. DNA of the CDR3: TGTGCCAGCAGTGAAGTTTATAAAAAGGCCCAGCATTTT. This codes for CASSEVYKKAQHF.

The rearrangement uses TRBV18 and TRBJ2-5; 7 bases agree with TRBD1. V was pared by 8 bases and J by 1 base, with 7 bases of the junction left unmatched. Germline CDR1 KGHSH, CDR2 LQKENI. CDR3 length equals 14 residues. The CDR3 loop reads CASASTGTQETQYF. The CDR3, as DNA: TGTGCCAGCGCGTCGACAGGGACCCAAGAGACCCAGTACTTC.

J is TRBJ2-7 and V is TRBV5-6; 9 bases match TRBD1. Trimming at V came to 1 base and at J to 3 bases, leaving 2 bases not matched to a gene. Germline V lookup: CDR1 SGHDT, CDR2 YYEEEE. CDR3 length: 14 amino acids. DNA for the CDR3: TGTGCCAGCAGCTTGCAGGACAGGGGCTACGAGCAGTACTTC. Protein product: CASSLQDRGYEQYF.

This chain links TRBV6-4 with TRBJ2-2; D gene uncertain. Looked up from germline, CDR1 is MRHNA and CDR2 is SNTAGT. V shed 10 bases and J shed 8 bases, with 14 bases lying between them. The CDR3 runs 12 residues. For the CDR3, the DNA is TGTGCCACAGCAAGTATTTCGGGGGAGCTGTTTTTT. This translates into CATASISGELFF.

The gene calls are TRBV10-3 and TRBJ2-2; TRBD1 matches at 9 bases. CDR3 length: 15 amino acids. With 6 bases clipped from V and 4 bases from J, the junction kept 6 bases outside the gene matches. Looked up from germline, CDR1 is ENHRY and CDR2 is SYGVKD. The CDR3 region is CAISRGQGGTGELFF. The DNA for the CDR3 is TGTGCCATCAGCCGGGGACAGGGAGGCACCGGGGAGCTGTTTTTT.

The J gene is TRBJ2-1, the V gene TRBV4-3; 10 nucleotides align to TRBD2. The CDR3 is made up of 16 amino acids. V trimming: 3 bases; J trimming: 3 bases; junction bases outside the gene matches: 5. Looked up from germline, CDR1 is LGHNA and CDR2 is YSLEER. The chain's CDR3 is CASSHRTSGLYNEQFF. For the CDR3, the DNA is TGCGCCAGCAGCCATCGGACTAGCGGACTCTACAATGAGCAGTTCTTC.

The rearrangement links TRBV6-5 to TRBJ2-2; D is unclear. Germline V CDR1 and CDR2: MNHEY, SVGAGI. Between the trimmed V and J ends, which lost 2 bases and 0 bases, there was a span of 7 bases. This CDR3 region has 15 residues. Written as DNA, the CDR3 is TGTGCCAGCAGTTACGATCCAGCGAACACCGGGGAGCTGTTTTTT. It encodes CASSYDPANTGELFF.

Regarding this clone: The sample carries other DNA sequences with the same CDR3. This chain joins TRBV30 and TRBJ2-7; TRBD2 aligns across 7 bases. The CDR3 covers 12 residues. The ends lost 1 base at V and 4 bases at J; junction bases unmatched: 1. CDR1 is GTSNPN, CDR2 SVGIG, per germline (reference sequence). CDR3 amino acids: CAWSAGGYEQYF. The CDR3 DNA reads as TGTGCCTGGAGTGCGGGGGGTTACGAGCAGTACTTC.

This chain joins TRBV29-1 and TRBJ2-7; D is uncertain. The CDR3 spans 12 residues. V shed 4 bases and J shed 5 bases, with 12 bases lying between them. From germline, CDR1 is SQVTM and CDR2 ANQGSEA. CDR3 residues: CSVGDTPHEQYF. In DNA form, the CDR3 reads TGCAGCGTTGGCGACACACCCCACGAGCAGTACTTC.

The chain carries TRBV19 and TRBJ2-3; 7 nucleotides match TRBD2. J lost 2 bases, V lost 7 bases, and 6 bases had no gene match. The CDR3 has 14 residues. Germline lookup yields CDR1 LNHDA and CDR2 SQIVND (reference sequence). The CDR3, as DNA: TGTGCCAGTACCCCGGGGGGACCCACAGATACGCAGTATTTT. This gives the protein CASTPGGPTDTQYF.

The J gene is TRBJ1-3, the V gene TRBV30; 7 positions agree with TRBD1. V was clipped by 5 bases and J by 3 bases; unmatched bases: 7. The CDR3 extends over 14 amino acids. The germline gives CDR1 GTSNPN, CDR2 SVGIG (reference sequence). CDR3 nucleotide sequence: TGTGCCTGGGTGCAGGGGGGTGGTGGAAACACCATATATTTT. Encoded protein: CAWVQGGGGNTIYF.

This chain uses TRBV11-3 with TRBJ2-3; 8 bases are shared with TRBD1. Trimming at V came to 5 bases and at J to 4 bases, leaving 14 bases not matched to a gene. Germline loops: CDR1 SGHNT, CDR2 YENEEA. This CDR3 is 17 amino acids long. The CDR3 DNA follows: TGTGCCAGCAGCCCAGGGGGCTGGCGGACAATCCCAGATACGCAGTATTTT. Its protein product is CASSPGGWRTIPDTQYF. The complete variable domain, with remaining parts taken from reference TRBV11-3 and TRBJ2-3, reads EAGVVQSPRYKIIEKKQPVAFWCNPISGHNTLYWYLQNLGQGPELLIRYENEEAVDDSQLPKDRFSAERLKGVDSTLKIQPAELGDSAVYLCASSPGGWRTIPDTQYFGPGTRLTVL.

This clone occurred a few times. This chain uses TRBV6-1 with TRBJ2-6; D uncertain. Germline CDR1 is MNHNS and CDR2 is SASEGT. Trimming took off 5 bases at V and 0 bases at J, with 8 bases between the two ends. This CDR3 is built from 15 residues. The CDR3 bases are TGTGCCAGCAGTATTGATATCTCTGGGGCCAACGTCCTGACTTTC. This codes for CASSIDISGANVLTF.

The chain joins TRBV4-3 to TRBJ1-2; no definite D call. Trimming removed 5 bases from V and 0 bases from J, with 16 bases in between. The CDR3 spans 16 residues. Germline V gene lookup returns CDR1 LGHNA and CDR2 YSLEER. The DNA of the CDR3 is TGCGCCAGCAGCAGGAATCCGCAGCTTACTAACTATGGCTACACCTTC. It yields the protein CASSRNPQLTNYGYTF.

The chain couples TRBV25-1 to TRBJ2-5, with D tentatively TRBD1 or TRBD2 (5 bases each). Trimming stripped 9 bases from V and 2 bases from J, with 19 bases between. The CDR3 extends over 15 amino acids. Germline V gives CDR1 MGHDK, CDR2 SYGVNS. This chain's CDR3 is CASSPGRSIQETQYF. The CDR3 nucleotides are TGTGCCAGTAGCCCGGGACGGTCTATTCAAGAGACCCAGTACTTC.